This TCR beta chain was obtained from a study of T cell responses to AZD1222 COVID-19 vaccine. Study observations and caveats: Distributed over spike, vaccine-associated CD4 TCRs predominated at 160-218 and 743-854. Donors were chiefly white British, with a greater number of females, and clonal diversity was perhaps underestimated.

Measured with immunoSEQ multiplex PCR; TCRdb has only the in-frame clones, and not every one. The profile covers around 140,000 clones, with more than 85% appearing a single time and under 4% taken by the ten largest. Worth noting for this clone: Its target is not known.

The germline V gene has CDR1 KGHDR and CDR2 SFDVKD. The CDR3 runs 14 residues. V was pared by 4 bases and J by 9 bases, with 8 bases of the junction left unmatched. The input for sequencing was peripheral blood, taken on day 0 of AZD1222 vaccination. The chain combines TRBV24-1 with TRBJ2-1; 7 bases line up with TRBD1. This sequence originates from an adult in good health. CDR3 sequence (DNA): TGTGCCACCAGTGAGCCAAGAACAGGGGCTGAGCAGTTCTTC. Translation: CATSEPRTGAEQFF.